Each of the 21 T cell receptor beta chains below was sequenced from the same sample in a study of T-cell reconstitution after alpha-beta-depleted transplantation in children. As it was prepared, the TCRbeta library received unique molecular identifiers. Via MiXCR, TCRdb re-called the PCR reads, giving one row per CDR3 protein. This repertoire shows roughly 670,000 distinct CDR3 sequences, 10% to 15% found once; its top ten account for 0.65% to 0.9%. The specimen comprised PBMCs, sampled before TCRalphabeta/CD19-depleted stem cell transplant. These receptors came from a girl between 2 and 10 years old with congenital amegakaryocytic thrombocytopenia, due to receive a stem cell transplant.

This clonotype has at least ten counts. V and J are TRBV7-2 and TRBJ2-1; D is unresolved. Germline lookup yields CDR1 SGHTA and CDR2 FQGNSA. CDR3 length: 13 amino acids. V shed 2 bases and J shed 5 bases, with 7 bases lying between them. CDR3: CASSLRGNNEQFF. The CDR3 bases are TGTGCCAGCAGCTTACGCGGTAACAATGAGCAGTTCTTC.

This clonotype was picked up many times. The chain joins TRBV24-1 to TRBJ2-1; D is uncertain. The CDR3 covers 15 residues. Germline V gene lookup returns CDR1 KGHDR and CDR2 SFDVKD. Trimming took off 5 bases at V and 3 bases at J, with 13 bases between the two ends. This chain's CDR3 is CATSARSSDYNEQFF. The CDR3 DNA reads TGTGCCACCAGTGCAAGGTCTTCAGACTACAATGAGCAGTTCTTC.

The J gene is TRBJ2-7, the V gene TRBV12-3 or TRBV12-4; TRBD2 might be the D (5 bases). Trimming left V 1 base short and J 4 bases short, with 11 bases between. CDR3 size: 14 residues. The CDR3 spells CASSLVPAVYEQYF. Written as DNA, the CDR3 is TGTGCCAGCAGTTTAGTCCCAGCGGTTTACGAGCAGTACTTC.

The V gene is TRBV28, the J gene TRBJ2-7; possibly TRBD1 for D (8 bases). The V and J ends lost 10 bases and 3 bases respectively, with 16 bases between them. The CDR3 totals 13 residues. In germline, CDR1 is MDHEN, CDR2 SYDVKM. DNA for the CDR3: TGTGCCATCGGGGGGACAGGCCTCTACGAGCAGTACTTC. Amino acids: CAIGGTGLYEQYF.

Many counts were recorded for this clonotype. The chain has TRBV20-1 and TRBJ1-4, with no clear D. Germline CDR1 reads DFQATT; CDR2 reads SNEGSKA (reference sequence). V was trimmed by 3 bases and J by 3 bases, leaving 8 bases between them. The CDR3 totals 13 residues. The CDR3 region is CSASLPANEKLFF. DNA for the CDR3: TGCAGTGCTAGCCTGCCAGCTAATGAAAAACTGTTTTTT.

This clonotype was counted between two and nine times. The chain couples TRBV5-1 to TRBJ2-3, with 7 bases aligning to TRBD2. This CDR3 is 16 amino acids long. Germline V gives CDR1 SGHRS, CDR2 YFSETQ. Losses at the gene ends were 4 bases for V and 4 bases for J; bases not matched to a gene: 12. CDR3 protein: CASSPRAAGVADTQYF. The CDR3, as DNA: TGCGCCAGCAGCCCCCGGGCGGCGGGAGTTGCAGATACGCAGTATTTT.

The V gene is TRBV15, the J gene TRBJ1-1, with D possibly matching TRBD1 (5 bases). With 6 bases removed from V and 0 bases from J, the gap between germline ends came to 8 bases. Germline V lookup: CDR1 LNHNV, CDR2 YYDKDF (reference sequence). The CDR3 loop spans 13 amino acids. CDR3 nucleotides: TGTGCCACCAGGGGGGTCATGAACACTGAAGCTTTCTTT. This gives the protein CATRGVMNTEAFF.

This clonotype has at least ten counts. This chain uses TRBV20-1 with TRBJ2-1, with 7 bases that match TRBD2. V was pared by 6 bases and J by 1 base, with 9 bases of the junction left unmatched. Per the germline V gene, CDR1 is DFQATT and CDR2 is SNEGSKA (reference sequence). The CDR3 is made up of 15 amino acids. The CDR3 loop reads CSAKSSSGSYNEQFF. In DNA form, the CDR3 reads TGCAGTGCCAAATCGTCTAGCGGATCCTACAATGAGCAGTTCTTC.

This clonotype came up many times. V gene TRBV6-1 combines with J gene TRBJ2-3, with D perhaps matching TRBD2 (6 bases). Germline V gene data show CDR1 as MNHNS and CDR2 as SASEGT. Trimming left V 6 bases short and J 3 bases short, with 19 bases between. CDR3 length: 16 residues. CDR3 amino acids: CASSSLARGGTDTQYF. CDR3 coding DNA: TGTGCCAGCAGCAGTCTCGCTAGGGGAGGAACAGATACGCAGTATTTT.

This clonotype occurred a few times. The J gene is TRBJ2-5, the V gene TRBV20-1; 10 nucleotides agree with TRBD2. The V gene's germline CDR1 is DFQATT and CDR2 SNEGSKA (reference sequence). The CDR3 is made up of 16 amino acids. V was clipped by 5 bases and J by 7 bases; unmatched bases: 16. CDR3 bases: TGCAGTGCTGCGGTATTACTAGCGGGATGGGCGGGGACCCAGTACTTC. Its translation is CSAAVLLAGWAGTQYF.

This clonotype was observed at least ten times. The chain carries TRBV10-3 and TRBJ2-3, with D uncertain. The germline V gene has CDR1 ENHRY and CDR2 SYGVKD. This CDR3 is 15 amino acids long. Trimming pared 11 bases from V and 2 bases from J, leaving 20 bases between. DNA of the CDR3: TGTGCCGTAGCAGAACCATCGACAAACACAGATACGCAGTATTTT. Its translation: CAVAEPSTNTDTQYF.

There are many counts of this clonotype. The chain joins TRBV29-1 to TRBJ2-7, with D perhaps being TRBD1 or TRBD2 (6 bases each). Per germline, CDR1 SQVTM and CDR2 ANQGSEA. The CDR3 loop spans 13 amino acids. Trimming left V 6 bases short and J 2 bases short, with 14 bases between. The CDR3 region is CSVTGAPTYEQYF. The CDR3 DNA reads TGCAGCGTAACGGGGGCCCCTACCTACGAGCAGTACTTC.

In its sample, this clonotype was seen many times. J is TRBJ2-2 and V is TRBV24-1, with unresolved D. The CDR3 has 12 residues. V was trimmed by 0 bases and J by 10 bases, leaving 5 bases between them. The germline CDR1 and CDR2 sequences are KGHDR and SFDVKD. The CDR3 sequence: CATSDLGLELFF. CDR3 nucleotide sequence: TGTGCCACCAGTGATTTGGGCTTGGAGCTGTTTTTT.

The table lists this clonotype with many counts. The chain combines TRBV5-1 with TRBJ2-7, with 13 bases that match TRBD2. V trimming: 4 bases; J trimming: 6 bases; junction bases outside the gene matches: 7. This CDR3 region has 15 residues. Germline V lookup: CDR1 SGHRS, CDR2 YFSETQ. In DNA, the CDR3 is TGCGCCAGCAGCCCACTAGCGGGAGGGCCTTCCGAGCAGTACTTC. It encodes CASSPLAGGPSEQYF.

This clonotype was counted only a few times. The chain couples TRBV12-3 or TRBV12-4 to TRBJ2-4; possibly TRBD2 for D (6 bases). This CDR3 is 15 amino acids long. Trimming took 6 bases from V and 4 from J, leaving 16 bases between them. CDR3 in DNA: TGTGCCAGCAGCCTAGGGGCTAGCGAAAAAAACATTCAGTACTTC. Translating it yields CASSLGASEKNIQYF.

This clonotype was detected many times. The chain couples TRBV5-1 to TRBJ1-1; 9 bases line up with TRBD1. The length of the CDR3 is 15 residues. Germline CDR1 SGHRS, CDR2 YFSETQ. With 5 bases clipped from V and 4 bases from J, the junction kept 9 bases outside the gene matches. CDR3 nucleotides: TGCGCCAGCAGTAACAGGGGGCGTCTGGGCACTGAAGCTTTCTTT. The encoded protein is CASSNRGRLGTEAFF.

This clonotype came up a few times. The chain carries TRBV5-6 and TRBJ2-1; D is perhaps TRBD1 (5 bases). Trimming removed 0 bases at V and 8 bases at J, with 12 bases between. The CDR3 loop spans 14 amino acids. CDR1 is SGHDT and CDR2 is YYEEEE in the germline V gene. This CDR3 is CASSLALQGHEQFF. CDR3 DNA: TGTGCCAGCAGCTTGGCCCTCCAGGGCCATGAGCAGTTCTTC. The whole variable domain, filled in from reference TRBV5-6 and TRBJ2-1, reads DAGVTQSPTHLIKTRGQQVTLRCSPKSGHDTVSWYQQALGQGPQFIFQYYEEEERQRGNFPDRFSGHQFPNYSSELNVNALLLGDSALYLCASSLALQGHEQFFGPGTRLTVL.

This clonotype appeared a few times. V is TRBV5-1 and J is TRBJ2-5; TRBD2 agrees at 8 bases. V lost 4 bases and J lost 5; bases outside the gene matches: 13. Germline loops: CDR1 SGHRS, CDR2 YFSETQ. The CDR3 is 16 residues long. The CDR3, as DNA: TGCGCCAGCAGCCCACGAACTAGCGGATCGGAGGAGACCCAGTACTTC. Protein: CASSPRTSGSEETQYF.

Concerning this clonotype itself: A single base separates this from a much larger clone, so it may be a read error. The gene calls are TRBV9 and TRBJ2-2; D is possibly TRBD1 (5 bases). Germline V gene lookup returns CDR1 SGDLS and CDR2 YYNGEE. The CDR3 sequence is 15 residues long. The CDR3 region is CASSVEGVNIGELFF. The CDR3 DNA sequence: TGTGCCAGCAGCGTAGAAGGGGTGAACATCGGGGAGCTGTTTTTT.

This clonotype was counted many times. The chain couples TRBV12-3 or TRBV12-4 to TRBJ2-2, with 9 bases lining up with TRBD1. Unmatched junction bases numbered 11, after V lost 6 bases and J lost 6 bases. There are 16 residues in the CDR3. CDR3 region: CASSKEQGALPGELFF. In nucleotides, the CDR3 is TGTGCCAGCAGCAAGGAACAGGGGGCGCTCCCCGGGGAGCTGTTTTTT.

This clonotype was detected many times. The V and J genes are TRBV5-1 and TRBJ1-1, with unresolved D. Germline V CDR1 and CDR2: SGHRS, YFSETQ. The V gene lost 4 bases and the J gene lost 4 bases, with 17 bases spanning the gap. The CDR3 sequence is 15 residues long. This CDR3 is CASSTSERSGTEAFF. DNA for the CDR3: TGCGCCAGCAGCACCTCGGAGAGATCGGGCACTGAAGCTTTCTTT.